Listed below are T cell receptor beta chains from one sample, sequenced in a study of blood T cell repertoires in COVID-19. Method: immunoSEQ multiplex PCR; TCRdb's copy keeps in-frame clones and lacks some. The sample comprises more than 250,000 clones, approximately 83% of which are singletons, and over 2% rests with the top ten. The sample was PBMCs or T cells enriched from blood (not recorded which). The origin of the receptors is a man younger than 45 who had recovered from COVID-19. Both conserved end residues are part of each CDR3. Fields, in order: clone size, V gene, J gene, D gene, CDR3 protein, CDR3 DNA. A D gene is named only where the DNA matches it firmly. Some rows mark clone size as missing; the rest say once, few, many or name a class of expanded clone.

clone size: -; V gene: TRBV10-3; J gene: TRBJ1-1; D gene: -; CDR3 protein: CAISESRVGAGRVAEAFF; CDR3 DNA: TGTGCCATCAGTGAGTCTAGAGTCGGGGCAGGGAGGGTCGCTGAAGCTTTCTTT
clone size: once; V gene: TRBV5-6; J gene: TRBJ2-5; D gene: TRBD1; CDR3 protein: CASSGGQGNVETQYF; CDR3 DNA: TGTGCCAGCAGCGGAGGACAGGGGAACGTGGAGACCCAGTACTTC
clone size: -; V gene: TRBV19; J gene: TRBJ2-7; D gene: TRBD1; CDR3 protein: CASKRQGAHEQYF; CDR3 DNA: TGTGCCAGTAAACGACAGGGGGCCCACGAGCAGTACTTC
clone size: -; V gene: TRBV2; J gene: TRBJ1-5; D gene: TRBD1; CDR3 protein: CASRTDRDYQPQHF; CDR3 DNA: TGTGCCAGTAGGACGGACAGGGATTATCAGCCCCAGCATTTT
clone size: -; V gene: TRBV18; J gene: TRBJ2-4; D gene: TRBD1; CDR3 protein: CASSPSRGLAKNIQYF; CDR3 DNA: TGTGCCAGCTCACCATCCAGGGGGCTAGCCAAAAACATTCAGTACTTC
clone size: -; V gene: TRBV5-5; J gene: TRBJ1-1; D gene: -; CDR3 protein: CASSLDSRGVETEAFF; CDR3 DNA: TGTGCCAGCAGCTTGGATTCCCGGGGGGTAGAGACTGAAGCTTTCTTT
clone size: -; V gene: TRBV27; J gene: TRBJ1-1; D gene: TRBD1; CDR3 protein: CASSLQTGGGEAFF; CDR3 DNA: TGTGCCAGCAGTTTACAGACAGGGGGCGGTGAAGCTTTCTTT
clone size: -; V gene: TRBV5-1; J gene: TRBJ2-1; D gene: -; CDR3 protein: CASSLTQGGRMGQFF; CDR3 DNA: TGCGCCAGCAGCCTAACGCAGGGGGGACGGATGGGGCAGTTCTTC
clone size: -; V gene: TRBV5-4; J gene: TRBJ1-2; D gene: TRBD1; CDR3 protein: CASSLGLPGQGGDYGYTF; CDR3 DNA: TGTGCCAGCAGCTTGGGACTTCCGGGACAGGGAGGGGACTATGGCTACACCTTC
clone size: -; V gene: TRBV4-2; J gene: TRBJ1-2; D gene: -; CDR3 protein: CASSQGYGGREDYGYTF; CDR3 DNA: TGTGCCAGCAGCCAAGGATATGGTGGCAGGGAGGACTATGGCTACACCTTC
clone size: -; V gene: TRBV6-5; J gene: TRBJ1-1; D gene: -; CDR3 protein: CASRIDTEAFF; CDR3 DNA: TGTGCCAGCAGAATAGACACTGAAGCTTTCTTT
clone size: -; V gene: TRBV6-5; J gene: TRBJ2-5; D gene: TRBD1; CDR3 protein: CASRGQARETQYF; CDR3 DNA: TGTGCCAGCAGAGGACAGGCCCGGGAGACCCAGTACTTC
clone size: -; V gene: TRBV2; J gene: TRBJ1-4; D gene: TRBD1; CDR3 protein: CASSDRGQSNEKLFF; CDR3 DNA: TGTGCCAGCAGTGATCGGGGACAGTCTAATGAAAAACTGTTTTTT
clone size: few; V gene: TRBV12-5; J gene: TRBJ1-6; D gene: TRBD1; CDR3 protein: CASGDRGRGVKSYNSPLHF; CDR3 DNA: TGTGCTAGTGGTGACAGGGGGAGGGGAGTTAAAAGCTATAATTCACCCCTCCACTTT
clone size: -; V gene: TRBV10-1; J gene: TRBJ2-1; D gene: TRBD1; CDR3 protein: CARRQGRQFF; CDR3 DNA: TGCGCCAGACGACAGGGTCGGCAGTTCTTC
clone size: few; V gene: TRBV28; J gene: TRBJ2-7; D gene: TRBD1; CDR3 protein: CASTLTGKTYEQYF; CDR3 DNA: TGTGCCAGCACCCTGACAGGGAAGACCTACGAGCAGTACTTC
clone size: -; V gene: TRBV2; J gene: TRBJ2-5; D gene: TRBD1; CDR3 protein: CASRGDRGLQETQYF; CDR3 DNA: TGTGCCAGCAGGGGGGACAGGGGGTTACAAGAGACCCAGTACTTC
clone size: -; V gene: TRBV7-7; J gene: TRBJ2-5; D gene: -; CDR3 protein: CASSLGRQGGETQYF; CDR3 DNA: TGTGCTAGCAGCTTAGGGCGGCAGGGAGGCGAGACCCAGTACTTC
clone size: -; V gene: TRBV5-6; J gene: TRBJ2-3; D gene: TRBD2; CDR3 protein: CASSLLKASGVADTQYF; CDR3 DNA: TGTGCCAGCAGCTTGTTGAAGGCTAGCGGGGTAGCAGATACGCAGTATTTT
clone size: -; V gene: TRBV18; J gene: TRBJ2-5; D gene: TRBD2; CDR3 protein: CASSPLAGKETQYF; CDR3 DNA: TGTGCCAGCTCACCTCTAGCGGGGAAAGAGACCCAGTACTTC
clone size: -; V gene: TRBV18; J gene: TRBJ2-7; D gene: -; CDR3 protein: CASSPGEGNEQYF; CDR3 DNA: TGTGCCAGCTCCCCAGGGGAGGGGAACGAGCAGTACTTC
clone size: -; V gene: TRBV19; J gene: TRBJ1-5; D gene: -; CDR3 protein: CASRGTNQPQHF; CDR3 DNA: TGTGCCAGTAGAGGGACTAATCAGCCCCAGCATTTT
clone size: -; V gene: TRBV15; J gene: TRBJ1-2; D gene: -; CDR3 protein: CATSRETAVYGYTF; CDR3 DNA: TGTGCCACCAGCAGAGAAACAGCGGTCTATGGCTACACCTTC
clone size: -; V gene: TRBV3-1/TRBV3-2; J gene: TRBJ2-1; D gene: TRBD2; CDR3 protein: CASSQRLAGGPNNEQFF; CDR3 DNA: TGTGCCAGCAGCCAAAGATTGGCGGGGGGTCCGAACAATGAGCAGTTCTTC
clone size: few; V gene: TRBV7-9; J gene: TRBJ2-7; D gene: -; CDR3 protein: CASSPRQSSYEQYF; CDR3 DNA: TGTGCCAGCAGCCCCCGACAGAGCTCCTACGAGCAGTACTTC
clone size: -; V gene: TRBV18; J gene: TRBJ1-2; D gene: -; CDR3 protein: CASSPDRTLYGYTF; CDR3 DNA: TGTGCCAGCTCTCCCGACAGGACCCTCTATGGCTACACCTTC
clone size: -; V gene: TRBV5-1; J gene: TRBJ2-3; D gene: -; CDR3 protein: CASSPRTGTTQYF; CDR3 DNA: TGCGCCAGCAGCCCCAGGACTGGTACGACGCAGTATTTT
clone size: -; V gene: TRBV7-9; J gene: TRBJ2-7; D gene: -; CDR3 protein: CASTPGGQKSYEQYF; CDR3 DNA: TGTGCCAGCACACCCGGGGGGCAAAAGTCCTACGAGCAGTACTTC
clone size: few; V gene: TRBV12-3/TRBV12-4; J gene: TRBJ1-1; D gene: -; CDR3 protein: CASARWLNTEAFF; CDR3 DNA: TGTGCCAGCGCTCGGTGGTTGAACACTGAAGCTTTCTTT
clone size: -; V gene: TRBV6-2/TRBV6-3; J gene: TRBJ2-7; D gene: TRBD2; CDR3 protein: CASSSRTSRYEQYF; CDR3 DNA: TGTGCCAGCAGTTCCCGGACTAGTCGGTACGAGCAGTACTTC
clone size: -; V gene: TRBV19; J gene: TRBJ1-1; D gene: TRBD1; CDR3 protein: CASSAPDRGPGTEAFF; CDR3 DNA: TGTGCCAGTAGCGCACCCGACAGGGGCCCGGGCACTGAAGCTTTCTTT
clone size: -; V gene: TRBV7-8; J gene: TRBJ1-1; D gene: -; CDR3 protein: CASSLREGNTEAFF; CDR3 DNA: TGTGCCAGCAGCTTAAGGGAGGGGAACACTGAAGCTTTCTTT
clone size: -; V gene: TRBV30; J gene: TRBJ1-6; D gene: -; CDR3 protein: CAWSVEGSSYNSPLHF; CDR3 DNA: TGTGCCTGGAGTGTAGAGGGAAGCTCCTATAATTCACCCCTCCACTTT
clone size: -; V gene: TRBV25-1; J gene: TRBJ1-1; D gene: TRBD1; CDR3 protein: CASSEYSGTGGEWAEAFF; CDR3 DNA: TGTGCCAGCAGTGAATACTCCGGGACAGGGGGGGAATGGGCTGAAGCTTTCTTT
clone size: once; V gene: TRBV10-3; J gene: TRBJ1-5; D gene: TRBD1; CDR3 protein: CAISELQGARQPQHF; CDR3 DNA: TGTGCCATCAGTGAGTTACAGGGGGCAAGGCAGCCCCAGCATTTT
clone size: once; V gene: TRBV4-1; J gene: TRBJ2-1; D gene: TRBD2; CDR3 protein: CASSSPSGGRGEQFF; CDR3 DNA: TGCGCCAGCAGCTCCCCTAGCGGGGGCAGAGGCGAGCAGTTCTTC
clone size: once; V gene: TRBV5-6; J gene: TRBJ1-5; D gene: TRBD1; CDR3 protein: CASSYRGQPQHF; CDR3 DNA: TGTGCCAGCAGCTACAGGGGTCAGCCCCAGCATTTT
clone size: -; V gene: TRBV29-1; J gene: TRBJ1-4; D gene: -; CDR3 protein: CSVKGANEKLFF; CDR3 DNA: TGCAGCGTTAAGGGGGCTAATGAAAAACTGTTTTTT
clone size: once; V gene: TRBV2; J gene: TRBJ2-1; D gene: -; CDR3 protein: CASSEQGSYNEQFF; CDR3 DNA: TGTGCCAGCAGTGAACAGGGATCCTACAATGAGCAGTTCTTC
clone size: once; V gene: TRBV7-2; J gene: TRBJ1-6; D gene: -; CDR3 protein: CASSGGGTSYNSPLHF; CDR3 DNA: TGTGCCAGCAGCGGAGGAGGGACCTCCTATAATTCACCCCTCCACTTT
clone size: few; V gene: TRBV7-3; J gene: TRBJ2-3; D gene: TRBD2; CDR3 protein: CASSPKGSGGSFNTDTQYF; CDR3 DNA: TGTGCCAGCAGCCCGAAGGGGAGCGGGGGGAGCTTTAACACAGATACGCAGTATTTT
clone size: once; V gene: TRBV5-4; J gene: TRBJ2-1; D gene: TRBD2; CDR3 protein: CASSLFAGGATYNEQFF; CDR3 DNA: TGTGCCAGCAGCTTGTTTGCCGGGGGGGCTACTTACAATGAGCAGTTCTTC
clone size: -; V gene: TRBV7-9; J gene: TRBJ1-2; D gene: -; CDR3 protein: CASSRSTTDYGYTF; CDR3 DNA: TGTGCCAGCAGCCGCAGCACGACTGATTATGGCTACACCTTC
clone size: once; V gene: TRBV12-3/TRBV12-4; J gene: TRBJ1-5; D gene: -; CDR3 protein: CASSRGGNQPQHF; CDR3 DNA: TGTGCCAGCAGTCGGGGGGGAAATCAGCCCCAGCATTTT
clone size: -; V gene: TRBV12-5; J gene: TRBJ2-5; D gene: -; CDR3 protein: CASGLIGDLYF; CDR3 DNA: TGTGCTAGTGGTTTGATAGGGGATTTGTACTTC
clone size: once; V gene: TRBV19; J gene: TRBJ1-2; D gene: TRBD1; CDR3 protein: CASSTWTGLGYGYTF; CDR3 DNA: TGTGCCAGTAGTACATGGACAGGGTTGGGCTATGGCTACACCTTC
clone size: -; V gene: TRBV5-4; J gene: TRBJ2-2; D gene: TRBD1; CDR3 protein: CASGTGVGGELFF; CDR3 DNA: TGTGCCAGCGGGACAGGGGTCGGCGGGGAGCTGTTTTTT
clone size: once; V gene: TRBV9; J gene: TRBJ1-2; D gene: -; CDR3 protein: CASSVDPGATYGYTF; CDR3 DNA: TGTGCCAGCAGCGTTGACCCGGGAGCCACCTATGGCTACACCTTC